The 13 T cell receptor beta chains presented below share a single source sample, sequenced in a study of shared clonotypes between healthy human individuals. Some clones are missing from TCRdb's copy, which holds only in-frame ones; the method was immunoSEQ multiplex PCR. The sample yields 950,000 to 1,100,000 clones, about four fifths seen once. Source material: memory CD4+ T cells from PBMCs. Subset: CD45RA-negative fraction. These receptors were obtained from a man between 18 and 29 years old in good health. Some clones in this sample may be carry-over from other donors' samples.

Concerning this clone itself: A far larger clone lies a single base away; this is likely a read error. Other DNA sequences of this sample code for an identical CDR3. CDR3 loop: CSASGDTEAFF. The CDR3 nucleotides are TGCAGTGCTAGTGGCGACACTGAAGCTTTCTTT. The chain is built from TRBV20-1 and TRBJ1-1, with D uncertain. Germline V gene data show CDR1 as DFQATT and CDR2 as SNEGSKA (reference sequence). Trimming removed 3 bases from V and 3 bases from J, with 5 bases in between. The CDR3 sequence is 11 residues long.

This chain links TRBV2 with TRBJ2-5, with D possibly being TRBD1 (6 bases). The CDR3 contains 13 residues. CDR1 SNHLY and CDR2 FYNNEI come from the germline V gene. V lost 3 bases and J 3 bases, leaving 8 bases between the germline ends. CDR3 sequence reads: CASSEDRKETQYF. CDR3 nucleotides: TGTGCCAGCAGTGAGGACAGAAAAGAGACCCAGTACTTC.

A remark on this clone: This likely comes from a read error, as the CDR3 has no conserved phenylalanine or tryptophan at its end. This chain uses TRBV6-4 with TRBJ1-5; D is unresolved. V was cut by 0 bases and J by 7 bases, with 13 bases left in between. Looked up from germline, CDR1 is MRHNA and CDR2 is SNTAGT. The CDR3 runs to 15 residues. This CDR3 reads CASSDSWGSGQPQHS. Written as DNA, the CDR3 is TGTGCCAGCAGTGACTCGTGGGGTTCGGGCCAGCCCCAGCATTCT.

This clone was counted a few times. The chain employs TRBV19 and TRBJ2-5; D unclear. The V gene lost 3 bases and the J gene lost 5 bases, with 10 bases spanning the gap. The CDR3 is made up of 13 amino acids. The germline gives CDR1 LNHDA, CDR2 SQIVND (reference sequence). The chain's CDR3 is CASSILFGETQYF. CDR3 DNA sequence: TGTGCCAGTAGTATCTTATTCGGGGAGACCCAGTACTTC.

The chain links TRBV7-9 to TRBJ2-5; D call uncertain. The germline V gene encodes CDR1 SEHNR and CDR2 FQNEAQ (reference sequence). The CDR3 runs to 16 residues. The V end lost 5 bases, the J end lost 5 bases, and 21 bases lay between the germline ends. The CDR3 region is CASSPQSWKFGETQYF. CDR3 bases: TGTGCCAGCAGCCCCCAGTCATGGAAGTTCGGGGAGACCCAGTACTTC.

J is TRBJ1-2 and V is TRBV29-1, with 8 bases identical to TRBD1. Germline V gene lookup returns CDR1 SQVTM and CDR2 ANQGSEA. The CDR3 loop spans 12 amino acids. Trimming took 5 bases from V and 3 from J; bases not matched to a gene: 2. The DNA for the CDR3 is TGCAGCGTTTCGACAGGGGACTATGGCTACACCTTC. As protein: CSVSTGDYGYTF. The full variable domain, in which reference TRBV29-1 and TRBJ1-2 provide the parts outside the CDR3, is SAVISQKPSRDICQRGTSLTIQCQVDSQVTMMFWYRQQPGQSLTLIATANQGSEATYESGFVIDKFPISRPNLTFSTLTVSNMSPEDSSIYLCSVSTGDYGYTFGSGTRLTVV.

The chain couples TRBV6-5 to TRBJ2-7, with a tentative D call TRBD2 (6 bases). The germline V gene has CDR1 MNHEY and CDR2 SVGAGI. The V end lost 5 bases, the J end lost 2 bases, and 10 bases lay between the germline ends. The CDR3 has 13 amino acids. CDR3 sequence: CASSPGAPYEQYF. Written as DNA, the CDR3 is TGTGCCAGCAGTCCGGGAGCCCCCTACGAGCAGTACTTC.

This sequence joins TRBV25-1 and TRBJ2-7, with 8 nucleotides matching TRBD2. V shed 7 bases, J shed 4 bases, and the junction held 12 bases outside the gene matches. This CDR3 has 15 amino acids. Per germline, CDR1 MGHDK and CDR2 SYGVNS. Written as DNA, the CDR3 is TGTGCCAGCACCTTATCCGGGACTAGTAAATACGAGCAGTACTTC. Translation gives CASTLSGTSKYEQYF.

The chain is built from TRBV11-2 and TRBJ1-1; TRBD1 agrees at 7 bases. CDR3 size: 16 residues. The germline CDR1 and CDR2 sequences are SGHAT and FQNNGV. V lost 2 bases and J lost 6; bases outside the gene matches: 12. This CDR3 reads CASSLSPQGPRAEAFF. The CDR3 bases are TGTGCCAGCAGCTTATCCCCACAGGGGCCGAGGGCTGAAGCTTTCTTT.

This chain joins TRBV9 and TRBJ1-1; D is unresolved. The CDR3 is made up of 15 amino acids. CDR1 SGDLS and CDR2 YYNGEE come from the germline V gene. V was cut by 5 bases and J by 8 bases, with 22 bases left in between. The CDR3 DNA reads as TGTGCCAGCAGTGCTACAGTTAATGCGGGCGTAGAAGCTTTCTTT. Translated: CASSATVNAGVEAFF. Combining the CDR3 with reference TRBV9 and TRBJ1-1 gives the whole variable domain DSGVTQTPKHLITATGQRVTLRCSPRSGDLSVYWYQQSLDQGLQFLIQYYNGEERAKGNILERFSAQQFPDLHSELNLSSLELGDSALYFCASSATVNAGVEAFFGQGTRLTVV.

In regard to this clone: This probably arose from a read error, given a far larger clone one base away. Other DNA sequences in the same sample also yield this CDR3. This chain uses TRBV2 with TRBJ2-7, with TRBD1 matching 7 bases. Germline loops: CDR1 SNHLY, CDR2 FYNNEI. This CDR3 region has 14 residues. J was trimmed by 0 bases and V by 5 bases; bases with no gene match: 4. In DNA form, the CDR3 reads TGTGCCAGCAGTTTCGACAGGGACTCCTACGAGCAGTACTTC. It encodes CASSFDRDSYEQYF.

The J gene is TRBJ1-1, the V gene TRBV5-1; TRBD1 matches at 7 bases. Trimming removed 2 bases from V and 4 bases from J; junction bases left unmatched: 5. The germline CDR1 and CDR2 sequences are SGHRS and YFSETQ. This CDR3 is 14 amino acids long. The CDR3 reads CASSFGGQSTEAFF. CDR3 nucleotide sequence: TGCGCCAGCAGCTTCGGGGGACAGAGCACTGAAGCTTTCTTT.

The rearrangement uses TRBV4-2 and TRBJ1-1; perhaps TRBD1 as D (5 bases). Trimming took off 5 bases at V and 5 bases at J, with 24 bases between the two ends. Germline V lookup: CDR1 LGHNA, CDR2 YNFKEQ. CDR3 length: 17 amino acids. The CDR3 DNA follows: TGTGCCAGCAGCTTGGCAGGTAGGGGAACGGAGGTTACTGAAGCTTTCTTT. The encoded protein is CASSLAGRGTEVTEAFF.